This T cell receptor (beta chain) was identified during a study of regulatory T cells in long-lasting Graves disease. Study-wide findings and caveats: Segments TRBV28, TRBJ1-2 and TRBJ2-5 showed preferential usage in persistent disease.

This sample's time point: newly diagnosed GD, antithyroid drugs for less than 3 months. From PBMCs, RNA was extracted and then used to make the TCR library. The collection involved drawing 8.5 to 9 milliliters of peripheral blood into EDTA tubes. The authors built TCR beta libraries using iRepertoire HTBI primers and Arm-PCR of CDR3 regions. TCRdb used MiXCR to reprocess the multiplex PCR reads, holding one entry per CDR3 protein. The data contain over 500,000 distinct CDR3 sequences, about 16% of them singletons. The CDR3 covers 13 residues. J lost 4 bases, V lost 7 bases, and 5 bases had no gene match. Germline CDR1 reads SNHLY; CDR2 reads FYNNEI. This clonotype was detected ten times or more. Its antigen remains unknown. This same sample was also part of a study on T cells in Graves' hyperthyroidism and ophthalmopathy. That study adds: Patients with ophthalmopathy were separated from those with stable hyperthyroidism by a 13 V-J model.

The sample here was peripheral blood mononuclear cells (PBMCs), taken at new diagnosis, from a patient treated with antithyroid drugs. The rearrangement joins TRBV2 to TRBJ1-1; 8 bases agree with TRBD1. The TCR comes from a woman aged 25 to 39 with Graves disease. The CDR3 region is CASKYRGSTEAFF. CDR3 nucleotide sequence: TGTGCCAGCAAGTACAGGGGGTCCACTGAAGCTTTCTTT.